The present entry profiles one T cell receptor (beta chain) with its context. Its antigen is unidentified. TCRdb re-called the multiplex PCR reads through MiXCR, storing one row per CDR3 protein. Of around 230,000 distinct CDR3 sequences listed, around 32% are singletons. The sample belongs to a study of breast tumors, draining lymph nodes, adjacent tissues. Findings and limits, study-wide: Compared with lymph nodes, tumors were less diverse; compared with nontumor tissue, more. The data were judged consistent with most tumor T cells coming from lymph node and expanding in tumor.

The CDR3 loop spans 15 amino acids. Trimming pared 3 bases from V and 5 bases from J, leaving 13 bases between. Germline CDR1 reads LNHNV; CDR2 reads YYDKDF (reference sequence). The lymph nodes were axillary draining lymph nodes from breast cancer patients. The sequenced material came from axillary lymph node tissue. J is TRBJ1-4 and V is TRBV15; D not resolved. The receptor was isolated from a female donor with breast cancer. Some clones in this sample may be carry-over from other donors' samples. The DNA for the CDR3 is TGTGCCACCAGCAGGATGGGAGACATCAATGAAAAACTGTTTTTT. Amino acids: CATSRMGDINEKLFF.